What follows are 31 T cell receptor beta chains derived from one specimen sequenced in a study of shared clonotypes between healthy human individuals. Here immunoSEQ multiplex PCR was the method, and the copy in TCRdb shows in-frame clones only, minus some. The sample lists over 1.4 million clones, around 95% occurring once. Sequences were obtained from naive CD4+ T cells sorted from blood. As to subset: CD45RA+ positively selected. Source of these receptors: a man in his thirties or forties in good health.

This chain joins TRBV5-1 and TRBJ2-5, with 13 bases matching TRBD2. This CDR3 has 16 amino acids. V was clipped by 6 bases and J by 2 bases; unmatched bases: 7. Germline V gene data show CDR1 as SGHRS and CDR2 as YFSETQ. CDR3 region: CASTALGLAGQETQYF. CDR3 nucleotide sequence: TGCGCCAGCACTGCCCTGGGACTAGCGGGACAAGAGACCCAGTACTTC.

The CDR3 is CASSEARNRDGNQPQHF. CDR3 DNA: TGTGCCAGCAGCGAAGCCCGGAATCGGGACGGAAATCAGCCCCAGCATTTT. The chain recombines TRBV27 with TRBJ1-5; D may be TRBD1 (5 bases). The germline V gene encodes CDR1 MNHEY and CDR2 SMNVEV (reference sequence). This CDR3 is 17 amino acids long. Trimming removed 6 bases at V and 4 bases at J, with 22 bases between.

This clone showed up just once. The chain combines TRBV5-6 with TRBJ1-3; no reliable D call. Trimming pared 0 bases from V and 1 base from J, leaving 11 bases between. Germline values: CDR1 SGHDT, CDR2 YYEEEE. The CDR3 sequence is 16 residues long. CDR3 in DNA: TGTGCCAGCAGCTTGGCCGGCGTAGGGTCTGGAAACACCATATATTTT. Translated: CASSLAGVGSGNTIYF.

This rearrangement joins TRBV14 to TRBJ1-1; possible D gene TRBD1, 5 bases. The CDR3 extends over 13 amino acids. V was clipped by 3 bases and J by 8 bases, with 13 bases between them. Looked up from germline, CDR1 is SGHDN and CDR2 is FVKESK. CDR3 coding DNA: TGTGCCAGCAGCCAGGGACGAGACAGCGAAGCTTTCTTT. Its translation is CASSQGRDSEAFF. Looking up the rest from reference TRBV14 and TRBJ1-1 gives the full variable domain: EAGVTQFPSHSVIEKGQTVTLRCDPISGHDNLYWYRRVMGKEIKFLLHFVKESKQDESGMPNNRFLAERTGGTYSTLKVQPAELEDSGVYFCASSQGRDSEAFFGQGTRLTVV.

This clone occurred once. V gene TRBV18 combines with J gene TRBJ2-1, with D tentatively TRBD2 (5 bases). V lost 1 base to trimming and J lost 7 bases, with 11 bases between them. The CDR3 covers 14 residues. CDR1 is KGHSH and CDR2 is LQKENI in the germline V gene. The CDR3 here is CASSPLSAGNEQFF. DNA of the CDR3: TGTGCCAGCTCACCACTTTCGGCGGGTAATGAGCAGTTCTTC.

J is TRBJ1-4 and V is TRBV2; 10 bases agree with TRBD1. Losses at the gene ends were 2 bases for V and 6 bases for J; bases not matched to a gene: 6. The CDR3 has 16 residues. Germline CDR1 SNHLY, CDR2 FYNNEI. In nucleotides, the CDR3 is TGTGCCAGCAGTGAAACGAGGACAGGGGGTCATGAAAAACTGTTTTTT. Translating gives CASSETRTGGHEKLFF.

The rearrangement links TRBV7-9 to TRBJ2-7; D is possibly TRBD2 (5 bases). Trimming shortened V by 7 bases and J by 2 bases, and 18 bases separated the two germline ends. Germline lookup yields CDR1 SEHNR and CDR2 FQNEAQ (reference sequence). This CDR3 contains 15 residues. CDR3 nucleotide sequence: TGTGCCAGCATCCCATCCCGGGGTTTTACCTACGAGCAGTACTTC. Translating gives CASIPSRGFTYEQYF.

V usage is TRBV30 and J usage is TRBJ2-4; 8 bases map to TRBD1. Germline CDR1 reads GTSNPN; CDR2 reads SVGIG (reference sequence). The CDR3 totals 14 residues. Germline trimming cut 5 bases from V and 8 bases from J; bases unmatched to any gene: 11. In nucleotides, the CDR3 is TGTGCCTGGCATGATCTCAGGGGGCAGGACATTCAGTACTTC. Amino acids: CAWHDLRGQDIQYF.

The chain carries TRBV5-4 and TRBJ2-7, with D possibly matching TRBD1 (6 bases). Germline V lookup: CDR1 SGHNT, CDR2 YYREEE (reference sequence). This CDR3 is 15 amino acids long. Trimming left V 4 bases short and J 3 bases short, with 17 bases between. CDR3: CASSLGGHDVYEQYF. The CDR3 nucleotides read TGTGCCAGCAGCCTAGGGGGACACGATGTCTACGAGCAGTACTTC.

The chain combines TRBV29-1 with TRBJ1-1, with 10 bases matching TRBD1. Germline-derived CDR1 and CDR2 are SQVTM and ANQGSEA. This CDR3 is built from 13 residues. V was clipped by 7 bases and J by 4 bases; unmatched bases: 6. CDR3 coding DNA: TGCAGCGCTACGACAGGGGGCTTCACTGAAGCTTTCTTT. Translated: CSATTGGFTEAFF.

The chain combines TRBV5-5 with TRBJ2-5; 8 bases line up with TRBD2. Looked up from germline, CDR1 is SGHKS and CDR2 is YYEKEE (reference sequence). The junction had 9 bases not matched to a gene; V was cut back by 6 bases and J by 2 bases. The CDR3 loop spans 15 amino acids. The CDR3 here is CASTPLAGIQETQYF. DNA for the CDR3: TGTGCCAGCACCCCCCTAGCGGGTATACAAGAGACCCAGTACTTC.

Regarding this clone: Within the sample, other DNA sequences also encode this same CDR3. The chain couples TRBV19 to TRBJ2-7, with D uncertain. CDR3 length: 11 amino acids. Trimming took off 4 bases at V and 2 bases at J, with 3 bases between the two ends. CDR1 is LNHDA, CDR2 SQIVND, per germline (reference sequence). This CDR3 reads CASSTTYEQYF. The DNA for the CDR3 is TGTGCCAGTAGTACGACCTACGAGCAGTACTTC.

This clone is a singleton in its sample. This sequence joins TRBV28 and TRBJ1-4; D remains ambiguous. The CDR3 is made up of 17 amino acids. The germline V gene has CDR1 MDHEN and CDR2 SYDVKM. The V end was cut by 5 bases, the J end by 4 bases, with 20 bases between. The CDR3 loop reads CASSPPWGHPDNEKLFF. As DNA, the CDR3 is TGTGCCAGCAGTCCCCCTTGGGGTCACCCGGATAATGAAAAACTGTTTTTT.

The CDR3 reads CASRATGELFF. CDR3 coding DNA: TGTGCCAGCCGCGCCACCGGGGAGCTGTTTTTT. J is TRBJ2-2 and V is TRBV6-6; D remains ambiguous. The germline gives CDR1 MNHNY, CDR2 SVGAGI (reference sequence). The V and J ends lost 8 bases and 4 bases respectively, with 5 bases between them. The CDR3 is 11 residues long.

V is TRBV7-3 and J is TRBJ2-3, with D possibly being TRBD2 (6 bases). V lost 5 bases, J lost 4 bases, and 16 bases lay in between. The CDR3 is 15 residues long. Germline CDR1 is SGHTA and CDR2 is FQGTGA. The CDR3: CASSRGGTTADTQYF. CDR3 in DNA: TGTGCCAGCAGCCGTGGGGGGACGACAGCAGATACGCAGTATTTT.

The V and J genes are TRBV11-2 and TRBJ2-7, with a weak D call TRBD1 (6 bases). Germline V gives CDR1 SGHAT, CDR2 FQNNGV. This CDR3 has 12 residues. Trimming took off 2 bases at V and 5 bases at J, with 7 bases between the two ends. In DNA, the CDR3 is TGTGCCAGCAGCTTACAGGGGCACGAGCAGTACTTC. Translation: CASSLQGHEQYF.

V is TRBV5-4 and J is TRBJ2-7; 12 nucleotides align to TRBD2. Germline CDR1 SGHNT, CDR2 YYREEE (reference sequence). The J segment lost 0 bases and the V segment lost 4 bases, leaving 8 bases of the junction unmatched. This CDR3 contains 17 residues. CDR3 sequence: CASSPPRLAGASYEQYF. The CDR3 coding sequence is TGTGCCAGCAGCCCCCCTCGACTAGCGGGGGCCTCCTACGAGCAGTACTTC.

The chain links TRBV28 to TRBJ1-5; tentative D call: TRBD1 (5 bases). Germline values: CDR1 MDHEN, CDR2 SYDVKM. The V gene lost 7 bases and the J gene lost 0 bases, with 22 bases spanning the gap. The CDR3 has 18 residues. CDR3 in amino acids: CASIRAGIFLGSNQPQHF. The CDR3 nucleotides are TGTGCCAGCATTAGGGCAGGGATCTTCTTGGGTAGCAATCAGCCCCAGCATTTT.

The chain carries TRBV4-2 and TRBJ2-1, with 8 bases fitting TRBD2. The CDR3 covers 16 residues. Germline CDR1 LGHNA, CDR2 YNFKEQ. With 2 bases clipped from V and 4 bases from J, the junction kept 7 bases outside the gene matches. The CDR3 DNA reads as TGTGCCAGCAGCCAACAAGCGGGAGTGGTTTACAATGAGCAGTTCTTC. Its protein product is CASSQQAGVVYNEQFF.

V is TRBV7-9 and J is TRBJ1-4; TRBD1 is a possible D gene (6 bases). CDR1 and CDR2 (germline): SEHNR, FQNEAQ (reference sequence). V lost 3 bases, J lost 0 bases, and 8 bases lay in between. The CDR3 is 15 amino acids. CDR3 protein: CASSFRTATNEKLFF. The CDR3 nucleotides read TGTGCCAGCAGCTTCCGGACAGCAACTAATGAAAAACTGTTTTTT.

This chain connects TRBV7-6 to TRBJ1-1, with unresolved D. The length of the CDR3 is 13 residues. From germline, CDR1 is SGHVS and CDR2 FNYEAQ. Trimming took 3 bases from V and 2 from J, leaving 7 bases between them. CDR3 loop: CASSLRANTEAFF. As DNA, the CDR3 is TGTGCCAGCAGCTTGAGAGCCAACACTGAAGCTTTCTTT.

The CDR3 region is CSATTQYF. The CDR3 DNA reads TGCAGTGCTACGACCCAGTACTTC. V is TRBV20-1 and J is TRBJ2-5, with no clear D. The CDR3 is made up of 8 amino acids. V shed 4 bases and J shed 7 bases, with 1 base lying between them. Germline assignment: CDR1 DFQATT and CDR2 SNEGSKA (reference sequence).

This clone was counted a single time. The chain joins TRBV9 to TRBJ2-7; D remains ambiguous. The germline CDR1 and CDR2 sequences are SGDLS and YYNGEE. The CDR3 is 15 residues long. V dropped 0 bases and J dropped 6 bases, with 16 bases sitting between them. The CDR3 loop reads CASSVGPPLIGEQYF. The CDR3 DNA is TGTGCCAGCAGCGTAGGTCCTCCCCTAATTGGCGAGCAGTACTTC.

The CDR3 protein is CASRNNYEQYF. CDR3 nucleotides: TGTGCCAGCAGAAACAACTACGAGCAGTACTTC. J is TRBJ2-7 and V is TRBV2; unclear D gene. There are 11 residues in the CDR3. Germline CDR1 SNHLY, CDR2 FYNNEI. V was trimmed by 6 bases and J by 3 bases, leaving 6 bases between them.

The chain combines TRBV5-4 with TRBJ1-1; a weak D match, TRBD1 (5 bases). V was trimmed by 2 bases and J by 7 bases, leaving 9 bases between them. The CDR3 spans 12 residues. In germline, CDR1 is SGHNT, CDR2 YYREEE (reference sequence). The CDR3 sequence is CASSFRDGEAFF. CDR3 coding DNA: TGTGCCAGCAGCTTCCGGGACGGTGAAGCTTTCTTT.

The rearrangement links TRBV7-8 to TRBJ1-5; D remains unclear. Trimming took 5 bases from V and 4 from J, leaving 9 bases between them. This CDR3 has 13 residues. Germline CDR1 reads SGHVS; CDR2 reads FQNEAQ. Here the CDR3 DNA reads TGTGCCAGCAGCAAAGGGAGGAATCAGCCCCAGCATTTT. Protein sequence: CASSKGRNQPQHF.

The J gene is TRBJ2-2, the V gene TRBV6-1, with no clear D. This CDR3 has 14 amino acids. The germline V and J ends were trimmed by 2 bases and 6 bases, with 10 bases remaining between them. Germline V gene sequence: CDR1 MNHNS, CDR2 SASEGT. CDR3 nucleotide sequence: TGTGCCAGCAGTGAACTCGGGCAGTCCGGGGAGCTGTTTTTT. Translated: CASSELGQSGELFF.

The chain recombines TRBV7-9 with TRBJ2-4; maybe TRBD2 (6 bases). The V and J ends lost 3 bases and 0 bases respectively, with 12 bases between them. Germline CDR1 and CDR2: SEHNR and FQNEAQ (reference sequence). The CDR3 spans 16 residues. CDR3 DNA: TGTGCCAGCAGCTTGGCGGGGATCTTAGCCAAAAACATTCAGTACTTC. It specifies CASSLAGILAKNIQYF.

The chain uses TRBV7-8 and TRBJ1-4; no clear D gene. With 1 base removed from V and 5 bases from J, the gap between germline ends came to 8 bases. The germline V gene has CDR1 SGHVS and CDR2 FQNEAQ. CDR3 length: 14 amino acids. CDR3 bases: TGTGCCAGCAGCTTAGGGCAGAGAAATGAAAAACTGTTTTTT. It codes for CASSLGQRNEKLFF.

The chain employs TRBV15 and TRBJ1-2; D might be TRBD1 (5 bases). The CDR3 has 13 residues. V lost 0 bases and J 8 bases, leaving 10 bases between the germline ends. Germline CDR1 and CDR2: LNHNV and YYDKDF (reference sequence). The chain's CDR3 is CATSREYRMGYTF. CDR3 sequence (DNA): TGTGCCACCAGCAGAGAGTACAGGATGGGCTACACCTTC. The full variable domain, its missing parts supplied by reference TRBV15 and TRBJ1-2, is DAMVIQNPRYQVTQFGKPVTLSCSQTLNHNVMYWYQQKSSQAPKLLFHYYDKDFNNEADTPDNFQSRRPNTSFCFLDIRSPGLGDTAMYLCATSREYRMGYTFGSGTRLTVV.

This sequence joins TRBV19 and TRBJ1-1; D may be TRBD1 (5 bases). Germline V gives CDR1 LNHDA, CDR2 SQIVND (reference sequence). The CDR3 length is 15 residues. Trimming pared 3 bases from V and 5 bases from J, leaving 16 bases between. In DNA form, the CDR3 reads TGTGCCAGTAGTATTTTCGTGGGGGAGGGGACTGAAGCTTTCTTT. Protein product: CASSIFVGEGTEAFF.